The 5 T cell receptor beta chains reported below all come from one sample, sequenced in a study of blood T cells in healthy people across ages. Primers used in a second PCR of roughly 6 to 11 cycles were a sample-barcoded 5' primer and a J-beta primer mix. TCRdb re-analysed the 5' RACE reads in MiXCR, keeping a single row per CDR3 protein. The sample shows about 690,000 distinct CDR3 sequences, less than 45% of them seen only once. The sample was blood. All receptors come from an elderly man in good health.

This chain joins TRBV24-1 and TRBJ2-1; D is undetermined. V gave up 4 bases and J gave up 5 bases, with 17 bases separating them. CDR3 length equals 16 residues. In germline, CDR1 is KGHDR, CDR2 SFDVKD. The CDR3 loop is CATSDTWVETDNEQFF. The CDR3 nucleotides read TGTGCCACCAGTGACACCTGGGTCGAGACTGACAATGAGCAGTTCTTC.

The CDR3 reads CASSYWPSGETQYF. The CDR3, as DNA: TGTGCCAGCAGTTACTGGCCCAGCGGGGAGACCCAGTACTTC. J is TRBJ2-5 and V is TRBV6-2 or TRBV6-3, with D possibly matching TRBD2 (6 bases). The ends were cut back, 1 base at V and 5 bases at J, with 11 bases in the middle. The CDR3 spans 14 residues. CDR1 and CDR2 (germline): MNHEY, SVGEGT.

This chain uses TRBV3-1 with TRBJ2-7, with 13 positions matching TRBD2. Germline assignment: CDR1 LGHDT and CDR2 YNNKEL (reference sequence). V lost 4 bases and J lost 3; bases outside the gene matches: 3. The CDR3 consists of 15 residues. The CDR3 bases are TGTGCCAGCAGCCGCGGACTAGCGGGAGTCTACGAGCAGTACTTC. This codes for CASSRGLAGVYEQYF.

This clonotype occurred many times. The rearrangement uses TRBV7-2 and TRBJ2-3, with 10 nucleotides matching TRBD2. The CDR3 covers 15 residues. Trimming took 5 bases from V and 6 from J; bases not matched to a gene: 8. Per the germline V gene, CDR1 is SGHTA and CDR2 is FQGNSA. The CDR3 nucleotides are TGTGCCAGCAGCCTTCCCACTAGCGGGATGGATACGCAGTATTTT. It codes for CASSLPTSGMDTQYF.

The chain is built from TRBV24-1 and TRBJ2-3, with a tentative D call TRBD1 (5 bases). V was clipped by 4 bases and J by 2 bases, with 9 bases between them. CDR1 is KGHDR, CDR2 SFDVKD, per germline. The CDR3 runs to 14 residues. The CDR3: CATSESRATDTQYF. CDR3 in DNA: TGTGCCACCAGTGAGAGCAGGGCCACAGATACGCAGTATTTT.